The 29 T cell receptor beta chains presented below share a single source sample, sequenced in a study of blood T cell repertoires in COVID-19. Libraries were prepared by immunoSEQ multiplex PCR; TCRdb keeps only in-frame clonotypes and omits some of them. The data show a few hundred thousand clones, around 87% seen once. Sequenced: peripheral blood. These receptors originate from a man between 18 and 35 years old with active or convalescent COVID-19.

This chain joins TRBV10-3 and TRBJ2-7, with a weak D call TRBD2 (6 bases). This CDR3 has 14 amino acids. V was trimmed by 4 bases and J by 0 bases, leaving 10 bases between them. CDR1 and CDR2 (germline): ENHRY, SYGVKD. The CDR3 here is CAISGAGSSYEQYF. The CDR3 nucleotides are TGTGCCATCAGTGGGGCGGGGAGCTCCTACGAGCAGTACTTC.

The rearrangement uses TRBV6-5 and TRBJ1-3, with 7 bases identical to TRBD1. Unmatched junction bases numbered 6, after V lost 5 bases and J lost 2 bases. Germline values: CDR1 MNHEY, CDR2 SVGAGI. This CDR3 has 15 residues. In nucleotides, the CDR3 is TGTGCCAGCAGTCTCTCCGGACAGGCTGGAAACACCATATATTTT. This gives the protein CASSLSGQAGNTIYF.

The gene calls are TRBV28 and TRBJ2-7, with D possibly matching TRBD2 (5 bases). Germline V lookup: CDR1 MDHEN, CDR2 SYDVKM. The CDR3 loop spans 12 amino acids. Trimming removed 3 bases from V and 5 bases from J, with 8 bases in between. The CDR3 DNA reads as TGTGCCAGCAGTTTTTGGACTGACGAGCAGTACTTC. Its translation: CASSFWTDEQYF.

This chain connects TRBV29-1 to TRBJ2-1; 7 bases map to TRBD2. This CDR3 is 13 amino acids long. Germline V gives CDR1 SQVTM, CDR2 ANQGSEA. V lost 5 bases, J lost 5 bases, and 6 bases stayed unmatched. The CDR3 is CSVWGGNDNEQFF. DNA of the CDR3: TGCAGCGTTTGGGGGGGGAACGACAATGAGCAGTTCTTC.

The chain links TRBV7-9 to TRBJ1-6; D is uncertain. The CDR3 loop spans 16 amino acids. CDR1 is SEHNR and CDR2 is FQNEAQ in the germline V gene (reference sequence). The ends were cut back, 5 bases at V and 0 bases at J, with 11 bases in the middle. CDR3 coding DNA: TGTGCCAGCAGCGGCCGGGAGGGCTCCTATAATTCACCCCTCCACTTT. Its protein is CASSGREGSYNSPLHF.

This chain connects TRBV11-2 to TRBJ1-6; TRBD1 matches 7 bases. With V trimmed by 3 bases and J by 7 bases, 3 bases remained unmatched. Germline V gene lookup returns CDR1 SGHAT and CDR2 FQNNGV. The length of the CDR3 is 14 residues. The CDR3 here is CASSLTGRNSPLHF. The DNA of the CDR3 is TGTGCCAGCAGCTTGACAGGGAGGAATTCACCCCTCCACTTT. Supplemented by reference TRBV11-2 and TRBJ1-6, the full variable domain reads EAGVAQSPRYKIIEKRQSVAFWCNPISGHATLYWYQQILGQGPKLLIQFQNNGVVDDSQLPKDRFSAERLKGVDSTLKIQPAKLEDSAVYLCASSLTGRNSPLHFGNGTRLTVT.

The CDR3 nucleotides are TGTGCCAGCAGCGTAGTCGCAGGGTTGGACTATGGCTACACCTTC. It codes for CASSVVAGLDYGYTF. The rearrangement uses TRBV9 and TRBJ1-2, with a weak D call TRBD1 (5 bases). V lost 0 bases, J lost 3 bases, and 12 bases lay in between. Germline V gives CDR1 SGDLS, CDR2 YYNGEE. The CDR3 is 15 amino acids.

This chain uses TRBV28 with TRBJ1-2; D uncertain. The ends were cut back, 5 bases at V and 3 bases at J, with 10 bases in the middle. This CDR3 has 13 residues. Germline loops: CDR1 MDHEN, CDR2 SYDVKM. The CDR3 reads CASSPLGYYGYTF. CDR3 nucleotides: TGTGCCAGCAGTCCCCTCGGGTACTATGGCTACACCTTC.

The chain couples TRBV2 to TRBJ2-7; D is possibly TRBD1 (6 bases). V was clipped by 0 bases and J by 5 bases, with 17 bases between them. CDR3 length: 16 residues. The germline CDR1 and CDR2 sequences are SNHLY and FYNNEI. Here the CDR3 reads CASSEASGLQGDEQYF. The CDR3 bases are TGTGCCAGCAGTGAAGCGAGTGGGCTACAGGGTGACGAGCAGTACTTC.

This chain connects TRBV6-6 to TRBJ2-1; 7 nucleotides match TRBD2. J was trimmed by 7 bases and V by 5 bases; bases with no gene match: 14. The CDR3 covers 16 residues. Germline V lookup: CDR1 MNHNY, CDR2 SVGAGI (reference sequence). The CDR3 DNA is TGTGCCAGCAGTCCTGGACGGCGGGAGCGGGAAAATGAGCAGTTCTTC. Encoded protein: CASSPGRRERENEQFF.

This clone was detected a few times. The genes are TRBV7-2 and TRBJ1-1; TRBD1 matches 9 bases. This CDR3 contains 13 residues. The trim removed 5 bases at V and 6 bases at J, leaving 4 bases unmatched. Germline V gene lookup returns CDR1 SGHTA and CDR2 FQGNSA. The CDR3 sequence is CASSLRQGAEAFF. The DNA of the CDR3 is TGTGCCAGCAGCCTTAGACAGGGGGCTGAAGCTTTCTTT. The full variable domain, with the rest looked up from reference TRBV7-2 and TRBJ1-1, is GAGVSQSPSNKVTEKGKDVELRCDPISGHTALYWYRQSLGQGLEFLIYFQGNSAPDKSGLPSDRFSAERTGGSVSTLTIQRTQQEDSAVYLCASSLRQGAEAFFGQGTRLTVV.

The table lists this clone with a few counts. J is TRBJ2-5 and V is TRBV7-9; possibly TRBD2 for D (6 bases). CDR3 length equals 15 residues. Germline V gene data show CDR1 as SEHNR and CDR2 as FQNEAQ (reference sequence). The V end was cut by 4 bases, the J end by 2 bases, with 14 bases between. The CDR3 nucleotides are TGTGCCAGCAGCTCCCCACGTGGGGGGCAAGAGACCCAGTACTTC. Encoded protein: CASSSPRGGQETQYF.

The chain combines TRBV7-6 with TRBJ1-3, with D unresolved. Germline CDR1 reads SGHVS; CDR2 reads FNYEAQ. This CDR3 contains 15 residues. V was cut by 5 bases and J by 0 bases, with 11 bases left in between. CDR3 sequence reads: CASSKDTYSGNTIYF. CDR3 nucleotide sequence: TGTGCCAGCAGCAAAGACACCTACTCTGGAAACACCATATATTTT. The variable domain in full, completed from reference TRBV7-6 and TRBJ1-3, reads GAGVSQSPRYKVTKRGQDVALRCDPISGHVSLYWYRQALGQGPEFLTYFNYEAQQDKSGLPNDRFSAERPEGSISTLTIQRTEQRDSAMYRCASSKDTYSGNTIYFGEGSWLTVV.

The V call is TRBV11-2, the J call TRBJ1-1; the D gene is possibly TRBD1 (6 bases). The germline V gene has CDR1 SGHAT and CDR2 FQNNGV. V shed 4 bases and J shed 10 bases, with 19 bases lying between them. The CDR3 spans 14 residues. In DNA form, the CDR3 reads TGTGCCAGCAGCTCGACGGGCGGTACAGGGCGAGCTTTCTTT. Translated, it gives CASSSTGGTGRAFF.

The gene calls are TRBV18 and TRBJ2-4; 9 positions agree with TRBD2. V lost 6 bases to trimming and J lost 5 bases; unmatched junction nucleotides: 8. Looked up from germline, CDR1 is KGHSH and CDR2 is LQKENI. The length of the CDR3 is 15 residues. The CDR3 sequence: CASSLTREGENIQYF. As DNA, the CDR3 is TGTGCCAGCTCCCTCACGCGGGAGGGAGAAAACATTCAGTACTTC. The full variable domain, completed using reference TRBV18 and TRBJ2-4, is NAGVMQNPRHLVRRRGQEARLRCSPMKGHSHVYWYRQLPEEGLKFMVYLQKENIIDESGMPKERFSAEFPKEGPSILRIQQVVRGDSAAYFCASSLTREGENIQYFGAGTRLSVL.

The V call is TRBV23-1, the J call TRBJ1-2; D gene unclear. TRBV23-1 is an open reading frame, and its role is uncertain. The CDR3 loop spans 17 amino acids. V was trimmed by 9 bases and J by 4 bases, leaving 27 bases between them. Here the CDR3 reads CASPLCITCSCGYGYTF. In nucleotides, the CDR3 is TGCGCCAGTCCGCTCTGCATTACGTGTAGCTGTGGCTATGGCTACACCTTC.

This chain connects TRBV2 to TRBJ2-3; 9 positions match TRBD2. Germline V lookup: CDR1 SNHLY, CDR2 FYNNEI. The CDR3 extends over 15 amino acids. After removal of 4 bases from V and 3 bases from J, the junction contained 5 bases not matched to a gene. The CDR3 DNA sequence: TGTGCCAGCAGTGGGTCTACTAGCGGGACAGATACGCAGTATTTT. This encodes CASSGSTSGTDTQYF.

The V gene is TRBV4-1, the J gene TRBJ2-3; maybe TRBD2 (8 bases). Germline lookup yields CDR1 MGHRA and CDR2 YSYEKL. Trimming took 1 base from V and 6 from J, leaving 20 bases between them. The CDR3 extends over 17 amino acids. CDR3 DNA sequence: TGCGCCAGCAGCCAAGCGGGAGGGGGCGGGAGCGGGGATACGCAGTATTTT. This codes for CASSQAGGGGSGDTQYF.

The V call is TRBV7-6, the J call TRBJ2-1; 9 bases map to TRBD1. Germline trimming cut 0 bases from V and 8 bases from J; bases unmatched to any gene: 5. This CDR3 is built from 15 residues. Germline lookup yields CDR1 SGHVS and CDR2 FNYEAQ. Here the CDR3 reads CASSLAGTGSDEQFF. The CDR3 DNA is TGTGCCAGCAGCTTAGCCGGGACAGGGTCGGATGAGCAGTTCTTC.

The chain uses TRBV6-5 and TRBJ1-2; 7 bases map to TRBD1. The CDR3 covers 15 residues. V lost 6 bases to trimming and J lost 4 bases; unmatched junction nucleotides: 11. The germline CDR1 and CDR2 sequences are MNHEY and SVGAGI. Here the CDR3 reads CASSPDRSGIYGYTF. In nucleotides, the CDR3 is TGTGCCAGCAGCCCGGACAGGTCCGGGATCTATGGCTACACCTTC.

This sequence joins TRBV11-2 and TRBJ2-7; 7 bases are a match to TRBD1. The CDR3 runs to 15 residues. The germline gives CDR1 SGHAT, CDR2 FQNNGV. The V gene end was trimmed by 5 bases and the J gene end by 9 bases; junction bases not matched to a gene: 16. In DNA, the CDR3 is TGTGCCAGCAGCCCTTACAATCTCCGACAGGGCGGGCAGTACTTC. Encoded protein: CASSPYNLRQGGQYF.

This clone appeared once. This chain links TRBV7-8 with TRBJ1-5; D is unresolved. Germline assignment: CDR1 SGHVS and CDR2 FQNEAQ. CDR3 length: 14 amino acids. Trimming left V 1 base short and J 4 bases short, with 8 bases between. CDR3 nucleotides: TGTGCCAGCAGCTTAGTCCGGGATAATCAGCCCCAGCATTTT. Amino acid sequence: CASSLVRDNQPQHF. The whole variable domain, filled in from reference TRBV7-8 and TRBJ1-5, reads GAGVSQSPRYKVAKRGQDVALRCDPISGHVSLFWYQQALGQGPEFLTYFQNEAQLDKSGLPSDRFFAERPEGSVSTLKIQRTQQEDSAVYLCASSLVRDNQPQHFGDGTRLSIL.

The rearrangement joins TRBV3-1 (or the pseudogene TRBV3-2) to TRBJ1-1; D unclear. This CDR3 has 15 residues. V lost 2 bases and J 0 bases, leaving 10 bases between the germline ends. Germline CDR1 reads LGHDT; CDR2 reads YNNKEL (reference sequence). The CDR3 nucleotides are TGTGCCAGCAGCCAAATAACGGGGTTGAACACTGAAGCTTTCTTT. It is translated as CASSQITGLNTEAFF.

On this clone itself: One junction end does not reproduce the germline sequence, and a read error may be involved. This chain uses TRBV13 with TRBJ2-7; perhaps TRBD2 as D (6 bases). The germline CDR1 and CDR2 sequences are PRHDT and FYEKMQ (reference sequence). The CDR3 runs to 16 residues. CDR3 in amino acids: CASSLGSVNGRYEQYF. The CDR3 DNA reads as TGTGCCAGCAGCCTAGGCTCGGTTAACGGGAGATACGAGCAGTACTTC.

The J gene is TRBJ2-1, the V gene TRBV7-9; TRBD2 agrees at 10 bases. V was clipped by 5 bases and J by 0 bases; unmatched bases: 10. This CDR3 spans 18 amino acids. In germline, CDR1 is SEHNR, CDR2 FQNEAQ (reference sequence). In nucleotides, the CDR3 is TGTGCCAGCAGCCGGACTAGCGGAGATCCGAGCTCCTACAATGAGCAGTTCTTC. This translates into CASSRTSGDPSSYNEQFF.

CDR3 sequence (DNA): TGTGCCAGCAGCTTGGGCGGGAGTTCCGGGGAGCTGTTTTTT. This encodes CASSLGGSSGELFF. The chain joins TRBV11-3 to TRBJ2-2; 7 positions match TRBD2. V shed 3 bases, J shed 6 bases, and the junction held 4 bases outside the gene matches. This CDR3 region has 14 residues. Germline CDR1 is SGHNT and CDR2 is YENEEA.

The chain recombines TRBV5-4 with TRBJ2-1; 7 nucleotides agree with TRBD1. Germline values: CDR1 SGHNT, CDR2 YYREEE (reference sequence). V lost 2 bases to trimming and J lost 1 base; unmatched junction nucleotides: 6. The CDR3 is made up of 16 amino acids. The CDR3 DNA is TGTGCCAGCAGCTTAGGACAGGCACAATCCTACAATGAGCAGTTCTTC. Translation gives CASSLGQAQSYNEQFF.

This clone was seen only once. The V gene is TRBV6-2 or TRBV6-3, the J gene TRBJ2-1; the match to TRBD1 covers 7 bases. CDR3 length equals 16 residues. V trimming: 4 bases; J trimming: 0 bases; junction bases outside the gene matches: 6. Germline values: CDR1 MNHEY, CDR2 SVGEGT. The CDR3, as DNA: TGTGCCAGCAGTTCAACAGGGGCTCGCTCCTACAATGAGCAGTTCTTC. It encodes CASSSTGARSYNEQFF.

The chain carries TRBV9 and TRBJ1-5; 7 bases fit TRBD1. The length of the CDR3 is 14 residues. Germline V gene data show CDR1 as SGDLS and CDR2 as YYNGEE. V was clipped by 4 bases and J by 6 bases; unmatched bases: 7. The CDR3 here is CASSPGQFGQPQHF. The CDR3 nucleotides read TGTGCCAGCAGCCCGGGACAGTTTGGTCAGCCCCAGCATTTT.